These 32 T cell receptor beta chains came from one sample sequenced in a study of a mutant IDH1 vaccine in newly diagnosed glioma. Described time point: week 35, safety follow-up. With topical imiquimod, each dose of the vaccine consisted of 300 ug of mutant IDH1 20-mer peptide. TCRdb keeps only in-frame clones here, not all; method: immunoSEQ multiplex PCR. The sample has roughly 49,000 clones; around 94% are singletons. Their antigen targets remain unknown. The material was PBMCs, obtained from a glioma patient whose treatment included an IDH1 peptide vaccine. These receptors were taken from a man aged 45-65 years with glioma.

The rearrangement uses TRBV2 and TRBJ1-1; 9 nucleotides align to TRBD1. The germline gives CDR1 SNHLY, CDR2 FYNNEI. V lost 3 bases, J lost 5 bases, and 10 bases stayed unmatched. This CDR3 contains 16 residues. The CDR3 sequence: CASSERVGQGRTEAFF. The DNA for the CDR3 is TGTGCCAGCAGTGAGCGGGTGGGACAGGGAAGGACTGAAGCTTTCTTT.

This sequence joins TRBV27 and TRBJ2-7; perhaps TRBD1 as D (6 bases). CDR1 and CDR2 from the germline V gene are MNHEY and SMNVEV (reference sequence). The CDR3 contains 14 residues. The V and J ends lost 10 bases and 0 bases respectively, with 16 bases between them. The CDR3 sequence: CATMTPRGSYEQYF. CDR3 sequence (DNA): TGTGCCACCATGACACCCAGGGGCTCCTACGAGCAGTACTTC.

The chain recombines TRBV28 with TRBJ2-7, with a possible D match to TRBD1 (6 bases). The V and J ends lost 6 bases and 0 bases respectively, with 12 bases between them. Germline CDR1 MDHEN, CDR2 SYDVKM. This CDR3 is built from 14 residues. CDR3 sequence (DNA): TGTGCCAGCAGCTATCAGGGGAGCTCCTACGAGCAGTACTTC. Its protein product is CASSYQGSSYEQYF.

This sequence joins TRBV6-1 and TRBJ1-1; D uncertain. Germline assignment: CDR1 MNHNS and CDR2 SASEGT. The CDR3 is 13 amino acids. Deletions cut 1 base from V and 4 bases from J, with 7 bases between. For the CDR3, the DNA is TGTGCCAGCAGTGAAGACAGACGCACTGAAGCTTTCTTT. Its protein is CASSEDRRTEAFF.

The chain recombines TRBV18 with TRBJ2-7, with TRBD1 matching 9 bases. The CDR3 runs 14 residues. V lost 6 bases and J lost 7; bases outside the gene matches: 10. CDR1 is KGHSH and CDR2 is LQKENI in the germline V gene. The DNA for the CDR3 is TGTGCCAGCTCGCCCGGGACAGGGTCTGAGGAGCAGTACTTC. Translated: CASSPGTGSEEQYF.

The chain combines TRBV6-5 with TRBJ2-7, with 10 bases identical to TRBD1. There are 13 residues in the CDR3. V gave up 6 bases and J gave up 7 bases; unmatched junction bases: 6. The germline V gene encodes CDR1 MNHEY and CDR2 SVGAGI. CDR3 in amino acids: CASSDRGQGEQYF. The CDR3 DNA reads as TGTGCCAGCAGCGACAGGGGGCAAGGTGAGCAGTACTTC.

By share of the sample, this clone is medium-sized. This chain links TRBV30 with TRBJ2-5; the D call may be TRBD1 or TRBD2 (6 bases each). V lost 4 bases and J lost 5, with 14 bases in between. Germline V lookup: CDR1 GTSNPN, CDR2 SVGIG (reference sequence). The CDR3 covers 13 residues. CDR3: CAWTMGGVETQYF. The CDR3 nucleotides are TGTGCCTGGACTATGGGGGGCGTGGAGACCCAGTACTTC. Full variable domain (missing parts from reference TRBV30 and TRBJ2-5): SQTIHQWPATLVQPVGSPLSLECTVEGTSNPNLYWYRQAAGRGLQLLFYSVGIGQISSEVPQNLSASRPQDRQFILSSKKLLLSDSGFYLCAWTMGGVETQYFGPGTRLLVL.

The J gene is TRBJ2-3, the V gene TRBV30; 8 positions agree with TRBD2. Trimming removed 3 bases from V and 5 bases from J; junction bases left unmatched: 4. Looked up from germline, CDR1 is GTSNPN and CDR2 is SVGIG (reference sequence). The CDR3 consists of 13 residues. DNA for the CDR3: TGTGCCTGGAGGGGGACTAGACAAGATACGCAGTATTTT. This sequence encodes CAWRGTRQDTQYF.

This clone was found a few times. V and J are TRBV2 and TRBJ1-1, with D unresolved. This CDR3 has 15 amino acids. Germline loops: CDR1 SNHLY, CDR2 FYNNEI. V lost 4 bases and J 1 base, leaving 13 bases between the germline ends. The CDR3 sequence: CASSAGGVQNTEAFF. CDR3 in DNA: TGTGCCAGCAGTGCTGGTGGGGTTCAGAACACTGAAGCTTTCTTT.

The J gene is TRBJ1-6, the V gene TRBV27; D may be TRBD1 (6 bases). The CDR3 extends over 15 amino acids. CDR1 is MNHEY, CDR2 SMNVEV, per germline (reference sequence). Trimming cost V 3 bases and J 6 bases, with 12 bases left between them. This chain's CDR3 is CASSFETGLNSPLHF. The CDR3 region has the DNA TGTGCCAGCAGTTTCGAGACAGGCCTTAATTCACCCCTCCACTTT.

The J gene is TRBJ2-3, the V gene TRBV30, with 11 bases matching TRBD2. From germline, CDR1 is GTSNPN and CDR2 SVGIG (reference sequence). After removal of 1 base from V and 4 bases from J, the junction contained 10 bases not matched to a gene. CDR3 size: 17 residues. In DNA, the CDR3 is TGTGCCTGGAGTGAGGATACTAGCGGGAGACGGGCAGATACGCAGTATTTT. This sequence encodes CAWSEDTSGRRADTQYF.

V is TRBV4-1 and J is TRBJ2-2; 12 bases map to TRBD2. With V trimmed by 3 bases and J by 7 bases, 9 bases remained unmatched. There are 17 residues in the CDR3. Per the germline V gene, CDR1 is MGHRA and CDR2 is YSYEKL. CDR3 DNA: TGCGCCAGCAGCCAGACTTCTAGCGGGAGGGCCAGCGGGGAGCTGTTTTTT. It codes for CASSQTSSGRASGELFF.

This clone was counted between two and nine times. The gene calls are TRBV19 and TRBJ1-6; 7 bases map to TRBD1. Trimming cost V 5 bases and J 6 bases; bases outside gene matches: 10. The CDR3 is 16 amino acids. Per the germline V gene, CDR1 is LNHDA and CDR2 is SQIVND (reference sequence). The CDR3 protein is CASSLSGQSVNSPLHF. The CDR3 DNA reads as TGTGCCAGTAGTCTTTCGGGACAGTCAGTTAATTCACCCCTCCACTTT.

The chain joins TRBV11-2 to TRBJ1-4; TRBD1 matches at 8 bases. Trimming removed 4 bases from V and 5 bases from J; junction bases left unmatched: 6. Germline V gene lookup returns CDR1 SGHAT and CDR2 FQNNGV. This CDR3 contains 15 residues. CDR3 residues: CASSSGTGWNEKLFF. CDR3 nucleotide sequence: TGTGCCAGCAGCTCAGGGACAGGATGGAATGAAAAACTGTTTTTT.

The J gene is TRBJ2-7, the V gene TRBV30, with TRBD1 as a possible D gene (5 bases). CDR1 is GTSNPN, CDR2 SVGIG, per germline (reference sequence). Trimming took off 5 bases at V and 4 bases at J, with 24 bases between the two ends. This CDR3 is 16 amino acids long. The CDR3 sequence: CAWGVINRYRIYEQYF. CDR3 DNA: TGTGCCTGGGGGGTGATAAACAGGTACCGCATTTACGAGCAGTACTTC.

The chain combines TRBV7-2 with TRBJ1-3, with D uncertain. Trimming left V 0 bases short and J 0 bases short, with 9 bases between. This CDR3 contains 16 residues. The germline gives CDR1 SGHTA, CDR2 FQGNSA. In nucleotides, the CDR3 is TGTGCCAGCAGCTTAGCGGGAACTTACTCTGGAAACACCATATATTTT. Its protein is CASSLAGTYSGNTIYF.

V usage is TRBV7-2 and J usage is TRBJ2-2; tentative D call: TRBD2 (5 bases). The germline gives CDR1 SGHTA, CDR2 FQGNSA. Deletions cut 0 bases from V and 1 base from J, with 6 bases between. CDR3 size: 15 residues. CDR3 protein: CASSLAGVNTGELFF. CDR3 coding DNA: TGTGCCAGCAGCTTAGCGGGAGTGAACACCGGGGAGCTGTTTTTT.

This chain connects TRBV9 to TRBJ2-3, with TRBD2 matching over 8 bases. The CDR3 has 16 residues. From germline, CDR1 is SGDLS and CDR2 YYNGEE. The junction had 6 bases not matched to a gene; V was cut back by 1 base and J by 2 bases. CDR3: CASSVQAGEFTDTQYF. The CDR3 DNA sequence: TGTGCCAGCAGCGTACAAGCGGGGGAATTCACAGATACGCAGTATTTT.

This rearrangement joins TRBV4-3 to TRBJ1-5; possibly TRBD1 for D (6 bases). The CDR3 covers 15 residues. Germline CDR1 reads LGHNA; CDR2 reads YSLEER. The ends were cut back, 4 bases at V and 2 bases at J, with 12 bases in the middle. CDR3 sequence: CASSRSRGGNQPQHF. In DNA, the CDR3 is TGCGCCAGCAGCCGGTCCAGGGGTGGCAATCAGCCCCAGCATTTT.

V is TRBV30 and J is TRBJ1-2; no clear D gene. The CDR3 consists of 12 residues. CDR1 is GTSNPN and CDR2 is SVGIG in the germline V gene (reference sequence). Trimming took off 5 bases at V and 10 bases at J, with 17 bases between the two ends. The CDR3 bases are TGTGCCTGGGTATCGCCCCCGATGTACTACACCTTC. Its protein is CAWVSPPMYYTF.

This clone has only one observation. The CDR3 DNA is TGTGCCAGCAGCCTAGAGCGGGGCTCCTACGAGCAGTACTTC. Its protein is CASSLERGSYEQYF. The gene calls are TRBV4-2 and TRBJ2-7; 7 positions agree with TRBD2. The CDR3 loop spans 14 amino acids. J gave up 0 bases and V 4 bases, and 3 bases lay outside the gene matches. Germline CDR1 reads LGHNA; CDR2 reads YNFKEQ.

The V gene is TRBV28, the J gene TRBJ1-1, with D perhaps matching TRBD1 (5 bases). This CDR3 spans 13 amino acids. V was trimmed by 9 bases and J by 4 bases, leaving 15 bases between them. Germline lookup yields CDR1 MDHEN and CDR2 SYDVKM. The CDR3 spells CASRGGAGTEAFF. For the CDR3, the DNA is TGTGCCAGTCGCGGAGGGGCGGGCACTGAAGCTTTCTTT.

This chain uses TRBV5-6 with TRBJ1-5; 8 bases are a match to TRBD1. CDR1 is SGHDT and CDR2 is YYEEEE in the germline V gene. The CDR3 is 16 residues long. V trimming: 3 bases; J trimming: 0 bases; junction bases outside the gene matches: 5. The CDR3 bases are TGTGCCAGCAGCTCTGGACAGGGATTTAGCAATCAGCCCCAGCATTTT. Translating gives CASSSGQGFSNQPQHF.

The V and J genes are TRBV5-6 and TRBJ1-1; TRBD1 agrees at 7 bases. Germline CDR1 reads SGHDT; CDR2 reads YYEEEE. The CDR3 has 16 amino acids. The V segment lost 4 bases and the J segment 0 bases; nucleotides outside the gene matches: 9. This CDR3 reads CASSIFSGTVNTEAFF. CDR3 sequence (DNA): TGTGCCAGCAGCATCTTTTCCGGGACAGTGAACACTGAAGCTTTCTTT.

A few counts support this clone. The J gene is TRBJ2-2, the V gene TRBV6-4; D remains ambiguous. Per the germline V gene, CDR1 is MRHNA and CDR2 is SNTAGT. The CDR3 has 13 residues. The V and J ends lost 2 bases and 4 bases respectively, with 5 bases between them. The CDR3 reads CASSDRSTGELFF. The DNA of the CDR3 is TGTGCCAGCAGTGACCGGAGCACCGGGGAGCTGTTTTTT.

The chain uses TRBV19 and TRBJ1-5, with 10 bases identical to TRBD1. Looked up from germline, CDR1 is LNHDA and CDR2 is SQIVND (reference sequence). The V and J ends lost 7 bases and 7 bases, in that order; junction bases with no gene match: 10. The CDR3 sequence is 15 residues long. CDR3 sequence: CASTMTGGAGQPQHF. CDR3 DNA sequence: TGTGCCAGTACCATGACAGGGGGCGCGGGGCAGCCCCAGCATTTT. The variable domain in full, with the rest retrieved from reference TRBV19 and TRBJ1-5, is DGGITQSPKYLFRKEGQNVTLSCEQNLNHDAMYWYRQDPGQGLRLIYYSQIVNDFQKGDIAEGYSVSREKKESFPLTVTSAQKNPTAFYLCASTMTGGAGQPQHFGDGTRLSIL.

This clone came up once. J is TRBJ2-3 and V is TRBV11-3, with TRBD2 identical over 9 bases. This CDR3 has 16 amino acids. The germline gives CDR1 SGHNT, CDR2 YENEEA. The V gene end was trimmed by 5 bases and the J gene end by 4 bases; junction bases not matched to a gene: 10. CDR3 coding DNA: TGTGCCAGCAGCCCCCGGACTAGCGCTGGGTCAGATACGCAGTATTTT. Protein product: CASSPRTSAGSDTQYF.

This clone was observed once. The chain combines TRBV4-1 with TRBJ2-7; TRBD1 matches 11 bases. Losses at the gene ends were 0 bases for V and 9 bases for J; bases not matched to a gene: 16. This CDR3 has 18 residues. Germline CDR1 MGHRA, CDR2 YSYEKL. The chain's CDR3 is CASSQDSGSDGTGGLQYF. The CDR3 DNA reads TGCGCCAGCAGCCAAGATAGCGGGTCGGACGGGACAGGGGGTTTGCAGTACTTC.

The chain is built from TRBV7-2 and TRBJ1-1; D ambiguous. CDR1 SGHTA and CDR2 FQGNSA come from the germline V gene. The length of the CDR3 is 13 residues. Trimming took 7 bases from V and 5 from J, leaving 14 bases between them. The CDR3 nucleotides read TGTGCCAGCACCCCTTCCGCTCTGACTGAAGCTTTCTTT. Translated, it gives CASTPSALTEAFF.

This chain links TRBV7-9 with TRBJ2-1; perhaps TRBD2 as D (7 bases). The ends were cut back, 5 bases at V and 4 bases at J, with 21 bases in the middle. This CDR3 has 17 amino acids. The germline gives CDR1 SEHNR, CDR2 FQNEAQ (reference sequence). This CDR3 reads CASSRGGGRNLYNEQFF. The CDR3 DNA is TGTGCCAGCAGCCGGGGCGGGGGCCGGAATTTATACAATGAGCAGTTCTTC.

This clone occurred once. The J gene is TRBJ1-5, the V gene TRBV2, with TRBD1 as a possible D gene (5 bases). Germline lookup yields CDR1 SNHLY and CDR2 FYNNEI. The length of the CDR3 is 14 residues. V lost 6 bases to trimming and J lost 3 bases, with 12 bases between them. CDR3 sequence: CASRPDSYNQPQHF. The CDR3 DNA sequence: TGTGCCAGCAGGCCTGACAGTTACAATCAGCCCCAGCATTTT.

The chain employs TRBV7-2 and TRBJ2-1, with 10 positions matching TRBD1. The CDR3 is 14 residues long. Germline assignment: CDR1 SGHTA and CDR2 FQGNSA. V was clipped by 3 bases and J by 12 bases; unmatched bases: 8. CDR3 amino acids: CASSLAGQGTLQFF. CDR3 coding DNA: TGTGCCAGCAGCTTGGCGGGACAGGGGACCCTGCAGTTCTTC.